What follows are 17 T cell receptor beta chains derived from one specimen sequenced in a study of blood T cell repertoires in COVID-19. Libraries were prepared by immunoSEQ multiplex PCR; TCRdb keeps only in-frame clonotypes and omits some of them. The data show approximately 160,000 clones, about 90% seen once. Sequencing was performed on PBMCs or T cells enriched from blood (not recorded which). The receptors here all came from a woman aged 45 to 65 who had recovered from COVID-19.

V and J are TRBV6-4 and TRBJ1-1; possibly TRBD1 for D (5 bases). The CDR3 is made up of 17 amino acids. Germline V lookup: CDR1 MRHNA, CDR2 SNTAGT. Trimming cost V 6 bases and J 0 bases, with 20 bases left between them. CDR3 in DNA: TGTGCCAGCAGGGGGCCAAGGAAAATAACCATGAACACTGAAGCTTTCTTT. Amino acid sequence: CASRGPRKITMNTEAFF.

The chain couples TRBV11-2 to TRBJ1-3; D unresolved. Looked up from germline, CDR1 is SGHAT and CDR2 is FQNNGV. The CDR3 length is 14 residues. The V end was cut by 1 base, the J end by 3 bases, with 7 bases between. The CDR3 DNA sequence: TGTGCCAGCAGCTTAGGACACGGTGGAAACACCATATATTTT. Translation: CASSLGHGGNTIYF.

The chain couples TRBV19 to TRBJ1-1; 10 positions agree with TRBD1. In germline, CDR1 is LNHDA, CDR2 SQIVND (reference sequence). J was trimmed by 11 bases and V by 1 base; bases with no gene match: 7. CDR3 length: 14 amino acids. The CDR3 DNA reads as TGTGCCAGTAGTATAGCTTTGGACAGGGGGTATGCTTTCTTT. Amino acid sequence: CASSIALDRGYAFF.

This rearrangement joins TRBV27 to TRBJ1-5; D remains ambiguous. Trimming stripped 2 bases from V and 2 bases from J, with 10 bases between. Germline loops: CDR1 MNHEY, CDR2 SMNVEV (reference sequence). CDR3 length: 15 amino acids. This CDR3 reads CASSLLPRGNQPQHF. CDR3 DNA sequence: TGTGCCAGCAGTTTACTCCCTCGTGGCAATCAGCCCCAGCATTTT.

The V and J genes are TRBV28 and TRBJ2-5; D remains ambiguous. The V and J ends lost 5 bases and 6 bases respectively, with 10 bases between them. CDR3 size: 12 residues. Germline V gives CDR1 MDHEN, CDR2 SYDVKM. The CDR3 region has the DNA TGTGCCAGCAGTACCCAAGAGCAGACCCAGTACTTC. It yields the protein CASSTQEQTQYF.

This chain links TRBV11-3 with TRBJ1-4, with 7 bases lining up with TRBD1. Per the germline V gene, CDR1 is SGHNT and CDR2 is YENEEA. There are 13 residues in the CDR3. Trimming took 5 bases from V and 15 from J; bases not matched to a gene: 12. The CDR3 spells CASSRKTGTVLFF. CDR3 nucleotides: TGTGCCAGCAGCCGTAAAACCGGGACAGTATTGTTTTTT. The entire variable domain, with the rest obtained from reference TRBV11-3 and TRBJ1-4, is as follows: EAGVVQSPRYKIIEKKQPVAFWCNPISGHNTLYWYLQNLGQGPELLIRYENEEAVDDSQLPKDRFSAERLKGVDSTLKIQPAELGDSAVYLCASSRKTGTVLFFGSGTQLSVL.

This chain uses TRBV28 with TRBJ2-7; TRBD1 matches at 7 bases. Per germline, CDR1 MDHEN and CDR2 SYDVKM. V lost 6 bases, J lost 7 bases, and 15 bases stayed unmatched. The CDR3 consists of 15 residues. CDR3 sequence: CASSTAGTVTREQYF. CDR3 nucleotides: TGTGCCAGCAGCACCGCCGGGACAGTAACCCGTGAGCAGTACTTC.

This rearrangement joins TRBV7-2 to TRBJ1-5; no firm D call. Germline CDR1 SGHTA, CDR2 FQGNSA. V lost 8 bases and J 6 bases, leaving 17 bases between the germline ends. This CDR3 has 14 residues. The CDR3 region is CASSRGRAGQPQHF. CDR3 coding DNA: TGTGCCAGCTCCCGAGGGAGGGCCGGTCAGCCCCAGCATTTT.

The chain links TRBV7-9 to TRBJ2-1; TRBD1 matches 7 bases. This CDR3 has 15 amino acids. Germline values: CDR1 SEHNR, CDR2 FQNEAQ (reference sequence). Trimming at V came to 4 bases and at J to 2 bases, leaving 5 bases not matched to a gene. CDR3 sequence (DNA): TGTGCCAGCAGCTCCCAGGGGGTAACCTACAATGAGCAGTTCTTC. Its protein is CASSSQGVTYNEQFF. The full variable domain, completed using reference TRBV7-9 and TRBJ2-1, is DTGVSQNPRHKITKRGQNVTFRCDPISEHNRLYWYRQTLGQGPEFLTYFQNEAQLEKSRLLSDRFSAERPKGSFSTLEIQRTEQGDSAMYLCASSSQGVTYNEQFFGPGTRLTVL.

The rearrangement uses TRBV29-1 and TRBJ2-7; 7 positions match TRBD2. CDR1 SQVTM and CDR2 ANQGSEA come from the germline V gene. This CDR3 is built from 15 residues. The ends lost 4 bases at V and 2 bases at J; junction bases unmatched: 11. CDR3 nucleotides: TGCAGCGTTGTAAGGGCAGAGGGAGGGCCCTACGAGCAGTACTTC. It is translated as CSVVRAEGGPYEQYF.

The J gene is TRBJ2-7, the V gene TRBV5-1, with 12 bases that match TRBD1. V trimming: 0 bases; J trimming: 3 bases; junction bases outside the gene matches: 7. CDR1 and CDR2 (germline): SGHRS, YFSETQ. The CDR3 extends over 17 amino acids. In DNA form, the CDR3 reads TGCGCCAGCAGCTTGGGAGGGGGACAGGGGGCAATCTACGAGCAGTACTTC. Translated: CASSLGGGQGAIYEQYF. Based on the CDR3 plus reference TRBV5-1 and TRBJ2-7, the full variable domain is KAGVTQTPRYLIKTRGQQVTLSCSPISGHRSVSWYQQTPGQGLQFLFEYFSETQRNKGNFPGRFSGRQFSNSRSEMNVSTLELGDSALYLCASSLGGGQGAIYEQYFGPGTRLTVT.

This chain uses TRBV27 with TRBJ2-3, with 10 bases that match TRBD2. Germline V CDR1 and CDR2: MNHEY, SMNVEV (reference sequence). The J segment lost 5 bases and the V segment lost 2 bases, leaving 4 bases of the junction unmatched. This CDR3 has 15 amino acids. This CDR3 reads CASSLGRLAGDTQYF. The CDR3 nucleotides are TGTGCCAGCAGTTTAGGGAGACTAGCGGGAGATACGCAGTATTTT.

In its sample, this clone was seen once. The rearrangement uses TRBV19 and TRBJ2-1, with 14 bases matching TRBD2. The V and J ends lost 5 bases and 4 bases, in that order; junction bases with no gene match: 13. The CDR3 length is 19 residues. Germline assignment: CDR1 LNHDA and CDR2 SQIVND (reference sequence). Here the CDR3 reads CASSSSFGLAGGPYNEQFF. Here the CDR3 DNA reads TGTGCCAGTAGTTCAAGCTTTGGACTAGCGGGAGGACCGTACAATGAGCAGTTCTTC.

This chain uses TRBV2 with TRBJ2-3, with 9 bases aligning to TRBD2. With V trimmed by 4 bases and J by 3 bases, 2 bases remained unmatched. The CDR3 covers 14 residues. Germline CDR1 and CDR2: SNHLY and FYNNEI. The DNA for the CDR3 is TGTGCCAGCAGTGGACTAGCGGTAACAGATACGCAGTATTTT. Protein product: CASSGLAVTDTQYF.

The J gene is TRBJ2-4, the V gene TRBV30; perhaps TRBD2 as D (7 bases). V was clipped by 3 bases and J by 2 bases, with 17 bases between them. The length of the CDR3 is 16 residues. Per germline, CDR1 GTSNPN and CDR2 SVGIG (reference sequence). CDR3 in amino acids: CAWRTWGGGSKNIQYF. CDR3 nucleotides: TGTGCCTGGAGGACTTGGGGGGGCGGCTCCAAAAACATTCAGTACTTC.

This clone was found once. The chain carries TRBV5-1 and TRBJ2-1; weak D call: TRBD2 (6 bases). Trimming stripped 0 bases from V and 9 bases from J, with 16 bases between. Germline CDR1 reads SGHRS; CDR2 reads YFSETQ. There are 15 residues in the CDR3. CDR3 nucleotide sequence: TGCGCCAGCAGCTTGGGGGACTTGCCTAACGGTGAGCAGTTCTTC. Protein sequence: CASSLGDLPNGEQFF.

This chain links TRBV13 with TRBJ1-3; 12 nucleotides align to TRBD1. The CDR3 consists of 18 residues. Germline values: CDR1 PRHDT, CDR2 FYEKMQ (reference sequence). The V segment lost 4 bases and the J segment 0 bases; nucleotides outside the gene matches: 7. The CDR3 DNA reads as TGTGCCAGCAGCTCGTCCCGGGACAGGGGGCCCTCTGGAAACACCATATATTTT. Translating gives CASSSSRDRGPSGNTIYF.